The source of this TCR beta chain is a study of shared clonotypes between healthy human individuals. This CDR3 comprises 13 residues. Germline lookup yields CDR1 SQVTM and CDR2 ANQGSEA. Trimming removed 7 bases from V and 3 bases from J, with 12 bases in between. The repertoire was sequenced with immunoSEQ multiplex PCR; TCRdb's copy has only in-frame clones and lacks some. The sample lists 1,500,000 or so clones; over 95% were seen once. Material: naive CD4+ T cells sorted from blood. Subset: CD45RA+ positively selected. The V gene is TRBV29-1, the J gene TRBJ1-4; D may be TRBD1 (5 bases). The clonotype was recovered from a man younger than 40 in good health. The CDR3 is CSAGEGANEKLFF. In DNA, the CDR3 is TGCAGCGCGGGGGAGGGCGCTAATGAAAAACTGTTTTTT.